What follows is one T cell receptor beta chain and its context. The same CDR3 arises from other DNA sequences in this sample as well. The sample is drawn from a study of blood T cell repertoires in COVID-19. About the study: The United States, Italy and Spain supplied acute and convalescent COVID-19 samples. Nucleic acid was either cDNA or gDNA, and it came from T cells, B-cell-depleted T cells, or PBMCs.

The V end was cut by 1 base, the J end by 0 bases, with 7 bases between. This CDR3 contains 15 residues. Germline V gives CDR1 SGHAT, CDR2 FQNNGV. Generated by immunoSEQ multiplex PCR, the TCRdb table keeps only in-frame clones and is missing some. The sample yields 150,000 to 200,000 clones, 75% to 90% seen once. The rearrangement joins TRBV11-2 to TRBJ2-1; D not certain. Sample: peripheral blood. This TCR derives from a woman between 65 and 79 years old with COVID-19, enrolled during active disease. The CDR3 sequence: CASSLGPFSYNEQFF. The CDR3 bases are TGTGCCAGCAGCTTAGGTCCCTTCTCCTACAATGAGCAGTTCTTC. The complete variable domain, with remaining parts taken from reference TRBV11-2 and TRBJ2-1, reads EAGVAQSPRYKIIEKRQSVAFWCNPISGHATLYWYQQILGQGPKLLIQFQNNGVVDDSQLPKDRFSAERLKGVDSTLKIQPAKLEDSAVYLCASSLGPFSYNEQFFGPGTRLTVL.